The 4 T cell receptor beta chains in this list originate from one sample, sequenced in a study of T cell responses to AZD1222 COVID-19 vaccine. This table comes from immunoSEQ multiplex PCR, and its TCRdb copy is limited to in-frame clones, with some not included. The table has 95,000 to 120,000 clones, more than 70% seen once. This material consisted of peripheral blood, taken on day 0 of MenACWY control vaccination. Every receptor here comes from an adult in good health.

This rearrangement joins TRBV6-1 to TRBJ1-1, with no clear D. Germline-derived CDR1 and CDR2 are MNHNS and SASEGT. Trimming removed 1 base from V and 10 bases from J, with 7 bases in between. The CDR3 has 11 residues. CDR3 protein: CASSEVRGAFF. The CDR3 bases are TGTGCCAGCAGTGAAGTTCGCGGAGCTTTCTTT.

Details on this clone: Distinct nucleotide sequences in the sample also encode this CDR3. V usage is TRBV11-2 and J usage is TRBJ1-1; D is unclear. This CDR3 is built from 11 residues. Trimming left V 2 bases short and J 2 bases short, with 0 bases between. The germline V gene encodes CDR1 SGHAT and CDR2 FQNNGV. The CDR3 sequence: CASSLNTEAFF. DNA for the CDR3: TGTGCCAGCAGCTTAAACACTGAAGCTTTCTTT.

The chain combines TRBV21-1 with TRBJ1-6. TRBV21-1 represents a pseudogene. CDR3 length: 15 amino acids. The CDR3 nucleotides read TGTGCCAGCAGCAAAAATCCGGGGACGAATTCACCCCTCCACTTT. Its translation: CASSKNPGTNSPLHF.

The chain employs TRBV5-4 and TRBJ1-5, with 8 bases lining up with TRBD1. Trimming took 1 base from V and 2 from J; bases not matched to a gene: 2. CDR1 and CDR2 (germline): SGHNT, YYREEE (reference sequence). This CDR3 has 15 amino acids. This CDR3 reads CASSLQGAGNQPQHF. As DNA, the CDR3 is TGTGCCAGCAGCTTGCAGGGGGCCGGCAATCAGCCCCAGCATTTT.